These 5 T cell receptor beta chains were all obtained from the same sample, sequenced in a study of CD8+ T cells in alopecia areata. Sequencing templates came from extracted RNA that was reverse transcribed into cDNA. Only in-frame clones appear in the TCRdb table, and some are missing; sequencing was by immunoSEQ multiplex PCR. In total the sample includes some 110,000 clones, none of them seen once. The sequencing input was lesional skin. Source of these receptors: a C3H/HeJ mouse with alopecia areata. Mice of this strain are of MHC haplotype H2-k.

This clone turned up a few times. All gene names here are mouse names. The CDR3 sequence: CTCSADGRGSSYEQYF. The CDR3 bases that were read are TGCACCTGCAGTGCAGACGGCAGGGGGAGCTCCTAT. The rearrangement links TRBV1 to TRBJ2-7, with 7 bases that match TRBD1. The CDR3 extends 4 residues past the end of the read, so its final part is completed from the germline J gene. The junction had 5 bases not matched to a gene; V was cut back by 0 bases and J by 0 bases. Germline CDR1 and CDR2: NSQYPW and LRSPGD (reference sequence). The CDR3 length is 16 residues.

There are many counts of this clone. The germline and genes are mouse ones. The read gets to within 4 residues of the CDR3 end, and the germline J gene fills in the rest. The rearrangement joins TRBV13-3 to TRBJ2-7; 8 bases agree with TRBD2. The CDR3 runs to 15 residues. Germline V lookup: CDR1 NNHDY, CDR2 SYVADS. The trim removed 0 bases at V and 3 bases at J, leaving 5 bases unmatched. CDR3 protein: CASSDADWAFYEQYF. CDR3 bases read: TGTGCCAGCAGTGATGCGGACTGGGCGTTCTAT.

To note about this clone: Mouse gene names apply. The read terminates 4 residues before the CDR3 end, so the remaining end is supplied by the germline J gene. The V and J genes are TRBV1 and TRBJ1-4; TRBD1 aligns across 10 bases. The CDR3 is 16 residues long. Germline V CDR1 and CDR2: NSQYPW, LRSPGD (reference sequence). The junction had 3 bases not matched to a gene; V was cut back by 4 bases and J by 1 base. The CDR3 protein is CTCSVRDRGSNERLFF. The sequenced CDR3 bases are TGCACCTGCAGTGTCCGGGACAGGGGTTCCAACGAA.

This clone was seen at least ten times. The gene symbols are mouse symbols. Coverage ceases 4 residues before the CDR3 finishes, and the germline J gene fills in the end. The V gene is TRBV1, the J gene TRBJ2-7; weak D call: TRBD1 (6 bases). Germline V gene lookup returns CDR1 NSQYPW and CDR2 LRSPGD (reference sequence). The V gene lost 0 bases and the J gene lost 3 bases, with 9 bases spanning the gap. The CDR3 spans 14 residues. The sequenced part of the CDR3 DNA is TGCACCTGCAGTGCAGATCTGACAGGCTAT. Its protein product is CTCSADLTGY. In full, the CDR3 reads CTCSADLTGYEQYF.

This clone was seen more than once but under ten times. The gene symbols are mouse symbols. The CDR3 end is not reached by the read, which stops 4 residues before it; the germline J gene fills it in. The chain employs TRBV19 and TRBJ1-1; D may be TRBD1 (5 bases). Germline CDR1 FNHDT, CDR2 SITEND (reference sequence). This CDR3 comprises 12 residues. Trimming pared 6 bases from V and 3 bases from J, leaving 9 bases between. The CDR3 protein is CASTQGYTEVFF. CDR3 DNA, as far as it was read: TGTGCCAGCACTCAGGGATACACA. The full variable domain, in which reference TRBV19 and TRBJ1-1 provide the parts outside the CDR3, is GGIITQTPKFLIGQEGQKLTLKCQQNFNHDTMYWYRQDSGKGLRLIYYSITENDLQKGDLSEGYDASREKKSSFSLTVTSAQKNEMAVFLCASTQGYTEVFFGKGTRLTVV.